The T cell receptor beta chain described here comes from a study of beta chain features in type 1 diabetes. Looking at the study overall: In all, 85 million to 130 million sorted cells from all samples were analyzed.

V was pared by 3 bases and J by 9 bases, with 9 bases between. The CDR3 extends over 12 amino acids. CDR1 and CDR2 from the germline V gene are LNHNV and YYDKDF (reference sequence). There are a few counts of this clone. Its specificity is not known. All of the isolated RNA was reverse transcribed, so expressed TCRB transcripts were sequenced. Sequenced by immunoSEQ multiplex PCR; TCRdb stores in-frame clones only, minus some. The sample shows around 300,000 clones, approximately 15% of them seen only once. Via CD45RO/CCR7/CD25/CD127/CD95/CD27, cells of the CD4+ naive, central memory, regulatory and stem cell-like memory subsets were sorted. Whole-study findings and limits: For Type 1 diabetes patients, all four CD4+ subsets carried TCRB CDR3s that were moderately but significantly shorter. Sampled from patients, naive, central memory and Treg TCRB repertoires appeared more similar than those sampled from healthy donors.

The chain joins TRBV15 to TRBJ2-1; D may be TRBD2 (6 bases). This clonotype was obtained from a man between 18 and 29 years old with type 1 diabetes. Sequences were obtained from naive CD4+ T cells from blood. CDR3 DNA sequence: TGTGCCACCAGCAGCCGGGGAGGTGAGCAGTTCTTC. It codes for CATSSRGGEQFF.